The 18 T cell receptor beta chains below come from one sample, sequenced in a study of cytomegalovirus exposure and HLA in healthy donors. 60 Vbeta and 13 Jbeta primers were used in PCR. The data were produced by immunoSEQ multiplex PCR, yet TCRdb's version contains in-frame clones alone and is incomplete. This repertoire shows about 130,000 clones, about 83% found once; its top ten account for more than 3.5%. Sequencing used PBMCs. The receptors derive from a woman in her forties in good health and CMV-seropositive.

The rearrangement links TRBV5-1 to TRBJ1-1, with TRBD1 as a possible D gene (5 bases). This CDR3 is built from 14 residues. Trimming pared 2 bases from V and 3 bases from J, leaving 11 bases between. Germline CDR1 reads SGHRS; CDR2 reads YFSETQ. The CDR3 reads CASSLGEVYTEAFF. The CDR3 DNA sequence: TGCGCCAGCAGCTTAGGGGAAGTGTACACTGAAGCTTTCTTT.

V is TRBV28 and J is TRBJ1-1; the D is unclear. Germline V CDR1 and CDR2: MDHEN, SYDVKM. The CDR3 runs 13 residues. V lost 3 bases and J 6 bases, leaving 11 bases between the germline ends. The CDR3 is CASSFRGVSEAFF. The CDR3 region has the DNA TGTGCCAGCAGTTTCCGGGGAGTATCTGAAGCTTTCTTT.

V gene TRBV2 combines with J gene TRBJ2-7; 10 bases map to TRBD2. Per germline, CDR1 SNHLY and CDR2 FYNNEI. The CDR3 runs to 15 residues. V shed 1 base, J shed 3 bases, and the junction held 3 bases outside the gene matches. CDR3 residues: CASSEGLAGDYEQYF. CDR3 bases: TGTGCCAGCAGTGAAGGTCTAGCGGGAGACTACGAGCAGTACTTC.

The sample holds one count of this clone. The gene calls are TRBV21-1 and TRBJ2-3; TRBD2 is the table's D call and was not checked against the DNA. TRBV21-1 is described as a pseudogene. The CDR3 length is 16 residues. The DNA of the CDR3 is TGTGCCAGCAGCAAGTTTAAGGACTACCACACAGATACGCAGTATTTT. Protein product: CASSKFKDYHTDTQYF.

This clone was seen a single time. V usage is TRBV19 and J usage is TRBJ2-1, with 11 bases identical to TRBD2. Germline loops: CDR1 LNHDA, CDR2 SQIVND (reference sequence). The CDR3 runs to 14 residues. The V segment lost 2 bases and the J segment 8 bases; nucleotides outside the gene matches: 2. In nucleotides, the CDR3 is TGTGCCAGTAGTATACTAGCGGGAGGCGATGAGCAGTTCTTC. It codes for CASSILAGGDEQFF.

The V and J genes are TRBV6-1 and TRBJ2-5; no firm D call. The end of the DNA is better explained by TRBJ2-7, so the J call may be wrong. CDR1 MNHNS and CDR2 SASEGT come from the germline V gene. The CDR3 is 15 residues long. CDR3 nucleotide sequence: TGTGCCAGCAGGCCACCTCGGGTCACCCCTTCCGAGCAGTACTTC. Residues: CASRPPRVTPSEQYF.

This clone appeared a few times. The chain carries TRBV2 and TRBJ1-2; TRBD1 agrees at 9 bases. Germline V gene lookup returns CDR1 SNHLY and CDR2 FYNNEI. Germline trimming cut 7 bases from V and 5 bases from J; bases unmatched to any gene: 8. CDR3 size: 14 residues. This CDR3 reads CASMEQGAKYGYTF. As DNA, the CDR3 is TGTGCCAGCATGGAACAGGGGGCAAAATATGGCTACACCTTC.

This clone was counted between two and nine times. The chain is built from TRBV4-3 and TRBJ1-1; D gene ambiguous. Trimming removed 0 bases at V and 5 bases at J, with 7 bases between. Germline assignment: CDR1 LGHNA and CDR2 YSLEER. The CDR3 spans 13 residues. CDR3 DNA sequence: TGCGCCAGCAGCCAAGATCTTAGAACTGAAGCTTTCTTT. This translates into CASSQDLRTEAFF.

Only a few counts were recorded for this clone. The chain combines TRBV6-6 with TRBJ1-5, with D perhaps TRBD1 (5 bases). Between the trimmed V and J ends, which lost 7 bases and 0 bases, there was a span of 13 bases. The CDR3 spans 15 residues. Germline-derived CDR1 and CDR2 are MNHNY and SVGAGI (reference sequence). Here the CDR3 reads CASNRDSHSNQPQHF. CDR3 nucleotide sequence: TGTGCCAGCAATCGGGACTCCCATAGCAATCAGCCCCAGCATTTT.

The genes are TRBV4-3 and TRBJ2-7, with 8 bases fitting TRBD2. Losses at the gene ends were 1 base for V and 0 bases for J; bases not matched to a gene: 2. This CDR3 has 15 amino acids. Germline lookup yields CDR1 LGHNA and CDR2 YSLEER. The CDR3 here is CASSQGSGGSYEQYF. CDR3 in DNA: TGCGCCAGCAGCCAAGGGAGCGGGGGCTCCTACGAGCAGTACTTC.

V gene TRBV5-1 combines with J gene TRBJ2-1; 10 bases agree with TRBD2. This CDR3 is built from 16 residues. The ends lost 0 bases at V and 12 bases at J; junction bases unmatched: 12. CDR1 is SGHRS and CDR2 is YFSETQ in the germline V gene. The CDR3 loop is CASSLDPSGGRGGQFF. CDR3 sequence (DNA): TGCGCCAGCAGCTTGGATCCTAGCGGGGGTCGGGGTGGGCAGTTCTTC.

The chain is built from TRBV7-9 and TRBJ1-1; 7 nucleotides match TRBD1. V was pared by 5 bases and J by 5 bases, with 8 bases of the junction left unmatched. The CDR3 has 14 residues. Germline CDR1 is SEHNR and CDR2 is FQNEAQ (reference sequence). This CDR3 is CASSNRQGGTEAFF. The CDR3 DNA reads TGTGCCAGCAGCAACCGACAGGGCGGAACTGAAGCTTTCTTT.

Written as DNA, the CDR3 is TGTGCCAGCAGCTATATACTAGCGGGAGTTGTGGAGACCCAGTACTTC. Amino acid sequence: CASSYILAGVVETQYF. V is TRBV7-6 and J is TRBJ2-5, with 11 bases lining up with TRBD2. Looked up from germline, CDR1 is SGHVS and CDR2 is FNYEAQ. The CDR3 is 16 amino acids. V shed 4 bases and J 5 bases; nucleotides not matched to a gene: 9. Based on the CDR3 plus reference TRBV7-6 and TRBJ2-5, the full variable domain is GAGVSQSPRYKVTKRGQDVALRCDPISGHVSLYWYRQALGQGPEFLTYFNYEAQQDKSGLPNDRFSAERPEGSISTLTIQRTEQRDSAMYRCASSYILAGVVETQYFGPGTRLLVL.

This chain links TRBV7-9 with TRBJ2-5, with 12 bases aligning to TRBD2. Germline V lookup: CDR1 SEHNR, CDR2 FQNEAQ (reference sequence). With 3 bases clipped from V and 5 bases from J, the junction kept 10 bases outside the gene matches. The length of the CDR3 is 17 residues. As DNA, the CDR3 is TGTGCCAGCAGCTTGACTAGCGGGAGTGGGAGTTTGGAGACCCAGTACTTC. Translation: CASSLTSGSGSLETQYF.

The chain employs TRBV5-1 and TRBJ1-1, with a tentative D call TRBD1 (5 bases). Germline CDR1 and CDR2: SGHRS and YFSETQ. Trimming removed 0 bases at V and 4 bases at J, with 10 bases between. The CDR3 has 14 residues. The CDR3 nucleotides read TGCGCCAGCAGCTTGGCGGGGGGAGGCACTGAAGCTTTCTTT. Amino acid sequence: CASSLAGGGTEAFF.

This clone was picked up a small number of times. This CDR3 is CASKGPGQQTYEQYF. In DNA, the CDR3 is TGTGCCAGCAAAGGACCGGGACAACAAACCTACGAGCAGTACTTC. The genes are TRBV6-1 and TRBJ2-7; D is perhaps TRBD1 (6 bases). The CDR3 consists of 15 residues. Germline V gene lookup returns CDR1 MNHNS and CDR2 SASEGT. V lost 7 bases, J lost 2 bases, and 18 bases lay in between.

The rearrangement joins TRBV9 to TRBJ2-3; the D gene is possibly TRBD2 (6 bases). CDR3 length equals 15 residues. The V gene lost 0 bases and the J gene lost 4 bases, with 12 bases spanning the gap. Germline CDR1 reads SGDLS; CDR2 reads YYNGEE. As DNA, the CDR3 is TGTGCCAGCAGCGTAGATCCGGGAGTAGCAGATACGCAGTATTTT. Translation gives CASSVDPGVADTQYF.

Worth noting for this clone: A junction boundary mismatches the germline segment, possibly from a read error. The J gene is TRBJ1-1, the V gene TRBV7-9; D remains ambiguous. From germline, CDR1 is SEHNR and CDR2 FQNEAQ (reference sequence). This CDR3 contains 11 residues. The CDR3 nucleotides read TGTTCCAGCAGCTCAAACACTGAAGCTTTCTTT. Its protein product is CSSSSNTEAFF.